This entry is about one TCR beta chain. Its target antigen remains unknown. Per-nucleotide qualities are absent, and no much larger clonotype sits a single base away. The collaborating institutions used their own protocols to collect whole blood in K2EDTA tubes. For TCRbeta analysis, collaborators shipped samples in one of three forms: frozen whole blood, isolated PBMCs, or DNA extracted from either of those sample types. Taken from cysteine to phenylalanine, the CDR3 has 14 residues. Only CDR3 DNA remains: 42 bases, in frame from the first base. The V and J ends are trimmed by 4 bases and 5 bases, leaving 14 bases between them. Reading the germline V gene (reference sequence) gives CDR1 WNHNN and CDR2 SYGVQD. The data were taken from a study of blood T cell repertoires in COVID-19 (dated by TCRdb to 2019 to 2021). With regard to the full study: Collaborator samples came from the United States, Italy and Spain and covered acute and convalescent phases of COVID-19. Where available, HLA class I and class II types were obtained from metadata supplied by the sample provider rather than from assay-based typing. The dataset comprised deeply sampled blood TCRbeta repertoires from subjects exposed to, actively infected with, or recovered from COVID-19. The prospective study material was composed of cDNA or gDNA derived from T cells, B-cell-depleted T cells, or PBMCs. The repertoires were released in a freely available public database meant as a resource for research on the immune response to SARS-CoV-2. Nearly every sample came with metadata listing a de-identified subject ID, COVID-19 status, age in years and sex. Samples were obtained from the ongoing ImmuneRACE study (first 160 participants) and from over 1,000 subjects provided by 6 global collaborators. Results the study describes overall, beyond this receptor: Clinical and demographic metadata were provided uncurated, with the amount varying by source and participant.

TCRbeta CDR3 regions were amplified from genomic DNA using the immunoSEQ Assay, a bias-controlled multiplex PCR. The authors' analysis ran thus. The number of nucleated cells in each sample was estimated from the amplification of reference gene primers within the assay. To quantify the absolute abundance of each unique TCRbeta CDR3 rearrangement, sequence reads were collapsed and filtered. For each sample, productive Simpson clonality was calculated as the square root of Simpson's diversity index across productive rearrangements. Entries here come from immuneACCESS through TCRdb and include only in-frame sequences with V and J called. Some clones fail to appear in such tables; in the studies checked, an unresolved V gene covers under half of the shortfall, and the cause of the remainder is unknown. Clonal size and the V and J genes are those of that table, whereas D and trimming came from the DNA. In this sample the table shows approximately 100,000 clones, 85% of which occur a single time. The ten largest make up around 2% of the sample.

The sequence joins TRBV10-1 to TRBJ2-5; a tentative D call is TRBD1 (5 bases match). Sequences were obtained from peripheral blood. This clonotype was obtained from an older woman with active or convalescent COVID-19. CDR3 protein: CASSGTKGRETQYF. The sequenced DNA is TGCGCCAGCAGTGGGACAAAGGGTCGGGAGACCCAGTACTTC.